This note documents a single T cell receptor (beta chain) sequence. This record belongs to a study of blood T cell repertoires in COVID-19. Study summary: The samples span acute and convalescent COVID-19 from the United States, Italy and Spain. Nucleic acid was either cDNA or gDNA, and it came from T cells, B-cell-depleted T cells, or PBMCs.

Per the original methods: The assay estimated nucleated cells by amplifying reference gene primers. Using immunoSEQ multiplex PCR, the repertoire was profiled, and TCRdb retains in-frame clones only, with some absent. V and J calls and clone size are those listed in that table; D and trimming were worked out from the DNA. The sample includes 160,000 or so clones, 82% seen only once; the top ten take approximately 9.1%. The V gene's germline CDR1 is LNHDA and CDR2 SQIVND (reference sequence). CDR3 size: 15 residues. V dropped 7 bases and J dropped 2; count of bases not matched to a gene: 7. The specimen was peripheral blood. This clonotype was obtained from a woman between 70 and 85 years old with acute or convalescent COVID-19. The rearrangement joins TRBV19 to TRBJ2-3; TRBD2 matches at 9 bases. CDR3 in amino acids: CASKAERGVTDTQYF. The CDR3 DNA is TGTGCCAGTAAAGCGGAGCGGGGGGTCACAGATACGCAGTATTTT.